This T cell receptor beta chain was obtained from a study of blood T cell repertoires in COVID-19. Only in-frame clones appear in the TCRdb table, and some are missing; sequencing was by immunoSEQ multiplex PCR. The table lists fewer than 250,000 clones, 88% of them singletons. The V end lost 5 bases, the J end lost 2 bases, and 14 bases lay between the germline ends. CDR1 and CDR2 (germline): MDHEN, SYDVKM. The CDR3 runs 15 residues. The sequence derives from a man aged 65 to 85 with acute or convalescent COVID-19. V and J are TRBV28 and TRBJ2-3, with D possibly being TRBD2 (5 bases). Specimen: peripheral blood. The CDR3 nucleotides are TGTGCCAGCAGTGCCCCCCGGGGAACCACAGATACGCAGTATTTT. Its translation: CASSAPRGTTDTQYF.